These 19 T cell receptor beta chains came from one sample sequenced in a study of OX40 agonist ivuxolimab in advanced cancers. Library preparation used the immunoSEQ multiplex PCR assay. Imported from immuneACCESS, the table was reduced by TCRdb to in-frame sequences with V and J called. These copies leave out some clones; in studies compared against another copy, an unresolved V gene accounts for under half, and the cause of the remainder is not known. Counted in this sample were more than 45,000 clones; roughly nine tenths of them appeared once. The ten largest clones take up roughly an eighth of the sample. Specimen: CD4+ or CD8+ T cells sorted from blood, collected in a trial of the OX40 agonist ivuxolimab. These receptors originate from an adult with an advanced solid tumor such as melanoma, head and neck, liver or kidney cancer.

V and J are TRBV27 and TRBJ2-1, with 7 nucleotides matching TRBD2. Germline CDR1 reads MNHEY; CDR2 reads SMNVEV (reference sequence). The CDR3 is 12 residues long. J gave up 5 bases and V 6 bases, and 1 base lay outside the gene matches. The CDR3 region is CASSGGNNEQFF. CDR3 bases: TGTGCCAGCAGCGGGGGGAACAATGAGCAGTTCTTC.

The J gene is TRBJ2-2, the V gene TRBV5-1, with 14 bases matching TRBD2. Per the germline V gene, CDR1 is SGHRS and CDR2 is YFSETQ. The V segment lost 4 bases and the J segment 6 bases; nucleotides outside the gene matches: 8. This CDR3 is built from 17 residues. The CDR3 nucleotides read TGCGCCAGCAGCAGCAAGGGACTAGCGGGAGTACCCGGGGAGCTGTTTTTT. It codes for CASSSKGLAGVPGELFF.

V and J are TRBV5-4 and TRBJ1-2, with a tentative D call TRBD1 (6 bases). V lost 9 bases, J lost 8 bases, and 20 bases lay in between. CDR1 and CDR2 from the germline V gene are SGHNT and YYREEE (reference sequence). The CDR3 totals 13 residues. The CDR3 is CANYRADSGGYTF. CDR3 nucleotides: TGTGCCAACTACAGGGCCGATTCGGGAGGCTACACCTTC.

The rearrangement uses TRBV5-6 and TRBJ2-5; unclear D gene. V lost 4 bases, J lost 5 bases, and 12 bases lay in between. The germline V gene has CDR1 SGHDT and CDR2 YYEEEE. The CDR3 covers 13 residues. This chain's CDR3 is CASSNFGGETQYF. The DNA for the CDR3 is TGTGCCAGCAGCAATTTTGGCGGCGAGACCCAGTACTTC.

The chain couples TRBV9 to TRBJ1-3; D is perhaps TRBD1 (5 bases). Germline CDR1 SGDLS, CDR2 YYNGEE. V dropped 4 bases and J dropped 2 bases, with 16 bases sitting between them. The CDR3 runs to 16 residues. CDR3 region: CASSLSQGVAGNTIYF. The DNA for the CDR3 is TGTGCCAGCAGCTTATCCCAGGGAGTAGCTGGAAACACCATATATTTT.

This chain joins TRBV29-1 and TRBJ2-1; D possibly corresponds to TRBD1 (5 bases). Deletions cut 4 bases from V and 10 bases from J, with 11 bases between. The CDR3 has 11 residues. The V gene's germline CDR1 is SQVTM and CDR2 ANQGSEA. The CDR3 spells CSVGRGREQFF. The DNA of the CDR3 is TGCAGCGTTGGAAGGGGCAGGGAGCAGTTCTTC.

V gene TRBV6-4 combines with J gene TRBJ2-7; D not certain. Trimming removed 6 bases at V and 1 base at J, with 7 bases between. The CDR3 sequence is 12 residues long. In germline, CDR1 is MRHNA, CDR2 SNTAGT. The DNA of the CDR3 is TGTGCCAGCAGCCTAGGATCCTACGAGCAGTACGTC. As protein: CASSLGSYEQYV.

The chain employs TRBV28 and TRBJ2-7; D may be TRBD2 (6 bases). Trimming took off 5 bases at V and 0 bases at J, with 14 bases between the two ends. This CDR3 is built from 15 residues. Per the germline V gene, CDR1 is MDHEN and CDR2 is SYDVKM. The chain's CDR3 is CASSPPGTYSYEQYF. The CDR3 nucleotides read TGTGCCAGCAGTCCCCCCGGGACTTACTCCTACGAGCAGTACTTC. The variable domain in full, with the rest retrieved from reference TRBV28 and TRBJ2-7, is DVKVTQSSRYLVKRTGEKVFLECVQDMDHENMFWYRQDPGLGLRLIYFSYDVKMKEKGDIPEGYSVSREKKERFSLILESASTNQTSMYLCASSPPGTYSYEQYFGPGTRLTVT.

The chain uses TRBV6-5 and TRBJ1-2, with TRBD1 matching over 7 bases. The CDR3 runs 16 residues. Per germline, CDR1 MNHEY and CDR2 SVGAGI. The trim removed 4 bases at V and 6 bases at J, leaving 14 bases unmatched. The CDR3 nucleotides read TGTGCCAGCAGTTTCTTACAGGGGCCCGGGCGTCATGGCTACACCTTC. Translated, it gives CASSFLQGPGRHGYTF.

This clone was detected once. In DNA, the CDR3 is TGTGCCTGGAGTGCCTGGCGGAACACCGGGGAGCTGTTTTTT. Amino acids: CAWSAWRNTGELFF. The V and J genes are TRBV30 and TRBJ2-2; D is unresolved. The CDR3 sequence is 14 residues long. The germline V and J ends were trimmed by 1 base and 1 base, with 7 bases remaining between them. CDR1 GTSNPN and CDR2 SVGIG come from the germline V gene (reference sequence).

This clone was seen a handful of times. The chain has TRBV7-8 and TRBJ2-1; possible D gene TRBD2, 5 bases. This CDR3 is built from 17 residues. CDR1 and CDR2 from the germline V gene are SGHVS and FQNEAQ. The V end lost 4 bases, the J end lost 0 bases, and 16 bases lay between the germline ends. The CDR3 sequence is CASSSDGRVSSYNEQFF. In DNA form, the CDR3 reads TGTGCCAGCAGCTCGGACGGGCGGGTGAGCTCCTACAATGAGCAGTTCTTC. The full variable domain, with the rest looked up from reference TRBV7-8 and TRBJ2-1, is GAGVSQSPRYKVAKRGQDVALRCDPISGHVSLFWYQQALGQGPEFLTYFQNEAQLDKSGLPSDRFFAERPEGSVSTLKIQRTQQEDSAVYLCASSSDGRVSSYNEQFFGPGTRLTVL.

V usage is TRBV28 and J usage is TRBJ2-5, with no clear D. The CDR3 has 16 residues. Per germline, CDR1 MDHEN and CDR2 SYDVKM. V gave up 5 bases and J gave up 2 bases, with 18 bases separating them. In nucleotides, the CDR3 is TGTGCCAGCAGTCCACCGCAGAATTGGGGTCAAGAGACCCAGTACTTC. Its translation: CASSPPQNWGQETQYF.

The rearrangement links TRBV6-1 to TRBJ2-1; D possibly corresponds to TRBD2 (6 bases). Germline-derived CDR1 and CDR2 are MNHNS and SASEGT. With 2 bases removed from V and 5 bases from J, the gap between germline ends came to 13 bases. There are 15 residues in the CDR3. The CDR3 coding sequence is TGTGCCAGCAGTGAATGGGCGGGGCGGAACAATGAGCAGTTCTTC. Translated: CASSEWAGRNNEQFF.

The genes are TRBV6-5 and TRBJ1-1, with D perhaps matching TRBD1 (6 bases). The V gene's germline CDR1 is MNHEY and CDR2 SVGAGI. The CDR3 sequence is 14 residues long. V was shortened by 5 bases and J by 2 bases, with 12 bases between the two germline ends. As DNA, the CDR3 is TGTGCCAGCAGTCCTGGGGGGCCCAACACTGAAGCTTTCTTT. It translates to CASSPGGPNTEAFF.

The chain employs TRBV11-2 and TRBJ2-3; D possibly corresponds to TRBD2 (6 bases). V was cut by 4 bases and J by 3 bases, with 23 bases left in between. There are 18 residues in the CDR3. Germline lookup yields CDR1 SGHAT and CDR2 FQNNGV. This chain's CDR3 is CASSWPNETRRVTDTQYF. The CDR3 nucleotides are TGTGCCAGCAGCTGGCCCAATGAGACGAGGAGGGTGACAGATACGCAGTATTTT.

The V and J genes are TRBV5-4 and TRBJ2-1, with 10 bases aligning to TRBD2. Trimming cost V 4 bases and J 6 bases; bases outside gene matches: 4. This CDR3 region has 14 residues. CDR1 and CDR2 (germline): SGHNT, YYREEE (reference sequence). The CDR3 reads CASSGTSGANEQFF. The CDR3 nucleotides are TGTGCCAGCAGCGGTACTAGCGGGGCCAATGAGCAGTTCTTC. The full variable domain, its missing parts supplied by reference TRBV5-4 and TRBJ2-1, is ETGVTQSPTHLIKTRGQQVTLRCSSQSGHNTVSWYQQALGQGPQFIFQYYREEENGRGNFPPRFSGLQFPNYSSELNVNALELDDSALYLCASSGTSGANEQFFGPGTRLTVL.

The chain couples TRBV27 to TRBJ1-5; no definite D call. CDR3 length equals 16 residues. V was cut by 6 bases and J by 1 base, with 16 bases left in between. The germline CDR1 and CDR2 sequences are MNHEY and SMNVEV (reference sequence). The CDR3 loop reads CASSPLKAESNQPQHF. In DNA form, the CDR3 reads TGTGCCAGCAGCCCCCTTAAGGCGGAGAGCAATCAGCCCCAGCATTTT.

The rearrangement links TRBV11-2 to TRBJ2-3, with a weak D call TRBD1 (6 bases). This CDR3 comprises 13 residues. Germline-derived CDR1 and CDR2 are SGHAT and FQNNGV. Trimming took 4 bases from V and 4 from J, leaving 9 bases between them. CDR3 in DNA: TGTGCCAGCAGCTCCCACAGGGCAGATACGCAGTATTTT. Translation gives CASSSHRADTQYF. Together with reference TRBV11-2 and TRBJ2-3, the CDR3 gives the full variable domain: EAGVAQSPRYKIIEKRQSVAFWCNPISGHATLYWYQQILGQGPKLLIQFQNNGVVDDSQLPKDRFSAERLKGVDSTLKIQPAKLEDSAVYLCASSSHRADTQYFGPGTRLTVL.

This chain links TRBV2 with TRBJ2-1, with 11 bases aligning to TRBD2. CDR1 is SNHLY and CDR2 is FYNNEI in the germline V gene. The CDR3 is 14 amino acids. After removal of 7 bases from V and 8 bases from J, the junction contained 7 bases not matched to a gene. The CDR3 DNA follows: TGTGCCAGCACCACTAGCGGGGGCTGGGATGAGCAGTTCTTC. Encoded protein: CASTTSGGWDEQFF.